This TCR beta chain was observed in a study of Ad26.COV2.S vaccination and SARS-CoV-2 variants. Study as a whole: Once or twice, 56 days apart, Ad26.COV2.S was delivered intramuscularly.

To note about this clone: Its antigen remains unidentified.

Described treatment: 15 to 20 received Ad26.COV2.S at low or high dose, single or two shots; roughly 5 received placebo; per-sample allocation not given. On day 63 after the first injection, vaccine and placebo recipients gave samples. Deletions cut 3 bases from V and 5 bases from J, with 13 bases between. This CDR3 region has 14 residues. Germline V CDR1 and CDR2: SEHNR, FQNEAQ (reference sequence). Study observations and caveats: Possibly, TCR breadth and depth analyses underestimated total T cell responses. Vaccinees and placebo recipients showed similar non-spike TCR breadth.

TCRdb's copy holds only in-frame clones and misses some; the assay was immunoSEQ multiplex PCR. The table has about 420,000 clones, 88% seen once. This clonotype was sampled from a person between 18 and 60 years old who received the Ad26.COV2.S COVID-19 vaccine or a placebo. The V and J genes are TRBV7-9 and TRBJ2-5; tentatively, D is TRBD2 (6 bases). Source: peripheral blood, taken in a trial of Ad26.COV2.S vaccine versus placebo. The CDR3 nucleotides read TGTGCCAGCAGCTTCCAGGGAGGCGTGGAGACCCAGTACTTC. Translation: CASSFQGGVETQYF.